This TCR beta chain appears in the sequencing data of a study of response to subunit inactivated influenza vaccine. Study-level points and caveats: Authors suggested that a seasonal influenza vaccination recruits few new T cells each time.

This clonotype was seen ten or more times. Its antigen is unidentified. TCRdb analysed the RT-PCR reads with MiXCR anew, one entry per CDR3 protein. The profile shows some 500,000 distinct CDR3 sequences, 13% of them singletons. CDR1 DFQATT and CDR2 SNEGSKA come from the germline V gene (reference sequence). The CDR3 is made up of 17 amino acids. After removal of 4 bases from V and 0 bases from J, the junction contained 9 bases not matched to a gene. The chain has TRBV20-1 and TRBJ2-3, with TRBD2 matching over 11 bases. This material consisted of PBMCs from blood, taken roughly 45 days after vaccination. The source is a man aged 50 to 60 who received an inactivated influenza vaccine. CDR3 in amino acids: CSANGLAGGESTDTQYF. The CDR3 DNA follows: TGCAGTGCTAATGGGCTAGCGGGGGGCGAAAGCACAGATACGCAGTATTTT.